This T cell receptor (beta chain) was found in a study of Ad26.COV2.S vaccination and SARS-CoV-2 variants. Treatment described: around 19 received Ad26.COV2.S at low or high dose, single or two shots; 5 received placebo; per-sample allocation not given. Day 63 following the first vaccine or placebo injection was when the samples were taken. TCRdb keeps only in-frame clones here, not all; method: immunoSEQ multiplex PCR. The sample includes around 300,000 clones, approximately 86% of them seen just once. Germline-derived CDR1 and CDR2 are LGHNA and YSLEER. CDR3 length equals 13 residues. V was pared by 1 base and J by 5 bases, with 8 bases between.

The chain uses TRBV4-3 and TRBJ2-5; possible D gene TRBD2, 7 bases. This clonotype was obtained from a person aged 18-60 years who received the Ad26.COV2.S COVID-19 vaccine or a placebo. This material consisted of peripheral blood, taken in a trial of Ad26.COV2.S vaccine versus placebo. In DNA, the CDR3 is TGCGCCAGCAGCCAAGGCGGGGGCGAGACCCAGTACTTC. Amino acid sequence: CASSQGGGETQYF.